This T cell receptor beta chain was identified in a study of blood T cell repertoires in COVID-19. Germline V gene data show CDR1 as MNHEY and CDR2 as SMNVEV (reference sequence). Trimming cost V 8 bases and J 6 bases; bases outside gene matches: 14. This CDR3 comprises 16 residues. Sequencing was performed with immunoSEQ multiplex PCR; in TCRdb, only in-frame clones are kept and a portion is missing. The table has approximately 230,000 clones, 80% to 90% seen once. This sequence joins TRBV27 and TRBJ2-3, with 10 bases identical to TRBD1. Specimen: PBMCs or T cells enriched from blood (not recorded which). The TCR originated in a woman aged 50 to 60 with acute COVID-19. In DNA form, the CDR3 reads TGTGCCAGCCGCTCCCCGGGACAGGGGTCAGGGGATACGCAGTATTTT. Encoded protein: CASRSPGQGSGDTQYF.